This T cell receptor beta chain was recorded in a study of blood T cell repertoires in COVID-19. Whole-study context: In each case, the material was cDNA or gDNA derived from T cells, B-cell-depleted T cells, or PBMCs.

This CDR3 is 14 amino acids long. CDR1 and CDR2 from the germline V gene are DFQATT and SNEGSKA (reference sequence). V dropped 3 bases and J dropped 4; count of bases not matched to a gene: 6. The table came from immunoSEQ multiplex PCR; TCRdb's copy has only in-frame clones and leaves some out. The data show 75,000 to 90,000 clones, around 90% seen once. The chain carries TRBV20-1 and TRBJ2-1; 7 nucleotides agree with TRBD2. The receptor's source is a woman in her fifties or sixties in a cohort sampled during active COVID-19. What was sequenced was peripheral blood. CDR3 in amino acids: CSASAGTTYNEQFF. The CDR3 DNA reads as TGCAGTGCTAGTGCCGGGACTACATACAATGAGCAGTTCTTC.